These 8 T cell receptor beta chains were sequenced from one sample in a study of blood T cell repertoires in COVID-19. Profiled with immunoSEQ multiplex PCR; TCRdb holds only in-frame clones, not every one. The sample records about 300,000 clones, just under 90% being singletons. The sequenced sample was peripheral blood. The receptors were sampled from a woman aged 25 to 39 with COVID-19, enrolled during active disease.

The chain carries TRBV7-2 and TRBJ1-5; D gene unclear. This CDR3 has 17 residues. CDR1 and CDR2 from the germline V gene are SGHTA and FQGNSA. The germline V and J ends were trimmed by 1 base and 2 bases, with 15 bases remaining between them. CDR3 residues: CASSLGSLRVGNQPQHF. CDR3 nucleotide sequence: TGTGCCAGCAGCTTAGGCTCCCTAAGAGTCGGCAATCAGCCCCAGCATTTT.

This chain joins TRBV18 and TRBJ2-1; TRBD2 agrees at 12 bases. The germline V gene has CDR1 KGHSH and CDR2 LQKENI. V lost 6 bases and J lost 7; bases outside the gene matches: 16. This CDR3 has 18 amino acids. DNA of the CDR3: TGTGCCAGCTCCCCCCTCTCCATCCTAGCGGGGGGGCGAAATGAGCAGTTCTTC. Its translation: CASSPLSILAGGRNEQFF.

The chain recombines TRBV7-8 with TRBJ2-3, with 9 nucleotides matching TRBD1. CDR3 size: 15 residues. V dropped 4 bases and J dropped 4; count of bases not matched to a gene: 6. Germline lookup yields CDR1 SGHVS and CDR2 FQNEAQ. The CDR3 here is CASSSTGGISDTQYF. The DNA of the CDR3 is TGTGCCAGCAGCTCGACAGGGGGTATTTCAGATACGCAGTATTTT.

The chain is built from TRBV20-1 and TRBJ2-5; D unresolved. The CDR3 has 11 residues. The germline CDR1 and CDR2 sequences are DFQATT and SNEGSKA (reference sequence). The CDR3 reads CTAELQETQYF. The CDR3 DNA reads TGCACCGCGGAGCTCCAAGAGACCCAGTACTTC.

This chain connects TRBV6-1 to TRBJ1-2; TRBD1 agrees at 7 bases. V shed 2 bases and J 9 bases; nucleotides not matched to a gene: 6. Germline assignment: CDR1 MNHNS and CDR2 SASEGT. The CDR3 covers 13 residues. CDR3 in amino acids: CASSEWGQPSYTF. The CDR3 DNA reads as TGTGCCAGCAGTGAATGGGGACAGCCGAGCTACACCTTC.

Only one count was recorded for this clone. The chain carries TRBV6-5 and TRBJ2-7; 8 bases match TRBD1. J lost 0 bases, V lost 6 bases, and 7 bases had no gene match. This CDR3 contains 15 residues. The germline V gene has CDR1 MNHEY and CDR2 SVGAGI. CDR3 DNA sequence: TGTGCCAGCAGCACGGGACAGGTCGGCTCCTACGAGCAGTACTTC. This gives the protein CASSTGQVGSYEQYF.

The chain combines TRBV2 with TRBJ2-1, with D maybe TRBD2 (7 bases). CDR1 SNHLY and CDR2 FYNNEI come from the germline V gene. This CDR3 comprises 13 residues. Written as DNA, the CDR3 is TGTGCTATCAGCGTGGGGGGGCTCGTTGAGCAGTTCTTC. It codes for CAISVGGLVEQFF.

The rearrangement links TRBV4-2 to TRBJ2-1; a possible D gene is TRBD2 (6 bases). V was clipped by 1 base and J by 1 base, with 14 bases between them. This CDR3 comprises 17 residues. In germline, CDR1 is LGHNA, CDR2 YNFKEQ. The CDR3 DNA reads TGTGCCAGCAGCCAAGTAATCCGGGGGAGGTCCTACAATGAGCAGTTCTTC. Its protein is CASSQVIRGRSYNEQFF.